These 19 T cell receptor beta chains originate from one sample sequenced in a study of cytomegalovirus exposure and HLA in healthy donors. PCR primers comprised 60 Vbeta and 13 Jbeta primers. This table comes from immunoSEQ multiplex PCR, and its TCRdb copy is limited to in-frame clones, with some not included. This table holds approximately 160,000 clones, just under 80% found once. The specimen was PBMCs. All receptors derive from a woman aged 45 to 65 in good health and CMV-seropositive.

In its sample, this clone was seen a few times. This chain links TRBV5-5 with TRBJ1-3; 8 nucleotides line up with TRBD1. The CDR3 sequence is 15 residues long. Germline values: CDR1 SGHKS, CDR2 YYEKEE (reference sequence). With 4 bases clipped from V and 3 bases from J, the junction kept 6 bases outside the gene matches. The CDR3 nucleotides are TGTGCCAGCAGCCCCTGGACAGGGAGTGGAAACACCATATATTTT. This translates into CASSPWTGSGNTIYF. Using reference TRBV5-5 and TRBJ1-3 for the parts outside the CDR3, the full variable domain is DAGVTQSPTHLIKTRGQQVTLRCSPISGHKSVSWYQQVLGQGPQFIFQYYEKEERGRGNFPDRFSARQFPNYSSELNVNALLLGDSALYLCASSPWTGSGNTIYFGEGSWLTVV.

To note about this clone: Other DNA sequences in this specimen translate into the identical CDR3. V gene TRBV6-5 combines with J gene TRBJ2-7; 8 bases fit TRBD1. The CDR3 is 12 residues long. V shed 5 bases, J shed 4 bases, and the junction held 1 base outside the gene matches. Germline CDR1 reads MNHEY; CDR2 reads SVGAGI. CDR3 sequence (DNA): TGTGCCAGCAGTCGACAGGGGTACGAGCAGTACTTC. Translation: CASSRQGYEQYF.

This clone has just a few counts. The V call is TRBV7-9, the J call TRBJ1-3; D unresolved. Per germline, CDR1 SEHNR and CDR2 FQNEAQ (reference sequence). The CDR3 has 12 amino acids. V was cut by 11 bases and J by 2 bases, with 10 bases left in between. CDR3: CALETAGNTIYF. CDR3 DNA: TGTGCCCTAGAGACGGCTGGAAACACCATATATTTT.

This sequence joins TRBV19 and TRBJ1-1; the match to TRBD1 covers 7 bases. The CDR3 has 14 amino acids. In germline, CDR1 is LNHDA, CDR2 SQIVND (reference sequence). The V gene end was trimmed by 5 bases and the J gene end by 1 base; junction bases not matched to a gene: 4. The CDR3 coding sequence is TGTGCCAGTAGTGTCAGACAGGGGAACACTGAAGCTTTCTTT. Encoded protein: CASSVRQGNTEAFF.

The chain links TRBV5-1 to TRBJ2-1; 7 nucleotides agree with TRBD1. J gave up 4 bases and V 2 bases, and 9 bases lay outside the gene matches. The CDR3 totals 16 residues. The V gene's germline CDR1 is SGHRS and CDR2 YFSETQ. CDR3 sequence (DNA): TGCGCCAGCAGCTTCGCGACAGGGCTAACTTACAATGAGCAGTTCTTC. This translates into CASSFATGLTYNEQFF.

The chain couples TRBV7-6 to TRBJ2-1, with 9 bases fitting TRBD1. Germline CDR1 reads SGHVS; CDR2 reads FNYEAQ. Trimming removed 3 bases from V and 2 bases from J; junction bases left unmatched: 2. CDR3 size: 15 residues. The DNA of the CDR3 is TGTGCCAGCAGCTTGCGACAGGGGGCCTACAATGAGCAGTTCTTC. Translation gives CASSLRQGAYNEQFF.

This clone appeared once. The chain links TRBV30 to TRBJ1-4; 9 bases align to TRBD1. The CDR3 loop spans 14 amino acids. The V segment lost 5 bases and the J segment 7 bases; nucleotides outside the gene matches: 8. Germline lookup yields CDR1 GTSNPN and CDR2 SVGIG (reference sequence). The DNA of the CDR3 is TGTGCCTGGGCTAAACAGGGGGCGGGTGAAAAACTGTTTTTT. Amino acids: CAWAKQGAGEKLFF. Looking up the rest from reference TRBV30 and TRBJ1-4 gives the full variable domain: SQTIHQWPATLVQPVGSPLSLECTVEGTSNPNLYWYRQAAGRGLQLLFYSVGIGQISSEVPQNLSASRPQDRQFILSSKKLLLSDSGFYLCAWAKQGAGEKLFFGSGTQLSVL.

V and J are TRBV11-2 and TRBJ1-3; possible D gene TRBD1, 6 bases. The germline gives CDR1 SGHAT, CDR2 FQNNGV. The CDR3 contains 15 residues. V dropped 2 bases and J dropped 5 bases, with 13 bases sitting between them. The CDR3 DNA follows: TGTGCCAGCAGCTTAACGGACAGTTCAAGAAACACCATATATTTT. It yields the protein CASSLTDSSRNTIYF.

This clone showed up just once. The chain recombines TRBV10-2 with TRBJ1-2; the match to TRBD1 covers 10 bases. V shed 3 bases, J shed 8 bases, and the junction held 6 bases outside the gene matches. The CDR3 is made up of 14 amino acids. Germline values: CDR1 WSHSY, CDR2 SAAADI. CDR3 protein: CASSDRQGANGYTF. DNA for the CDR3: TGCGCCAGCAGTGACCGACAGGGGGCGAACGGCTACACCTTC.

This chain joins TRBV7-9 and TRBJ2-2, with D possibly TRBD2 on 5 matching bases. From germline, CDR1 is SEHNR and CDR2 FQNEAQ (reference sequence). The ends were cut back, 5 bases at V and 7 bases at J, with 17 bases in the middle. This CDR3 comprises 15 residues. CDR3 DNA: TGTGCCAGCAGCCCCCGCGAGGGTTCGAACGGGGAGCTGTTTTTT. Amino acid sequence: CASSPREGSNGELFF.

This clone came up many times. This chain joins TRBV19 and TRBJ2-6, with a weak D call TRBD1 (6 bases). CDR1 is LNHDA and CDR2 is SQIVND in the germline V gene (reference sequence). The CDR3 is 15 amino acids. V was shortened by 4 bases and J by 4 bases, with 11 bases between the two germline ends. Here the CDR3 DNA reads TGTGCCAGTAGTACTACAGGGTTCGGGGCCAACGTCCTGACTTTC. Translation gives CASSTTGFGANVLTF. The variable domain in full, with the rest retrieved from reference TRBV19 and TRBJ2-6, is DGGITQSPKYLFRKEGQNVTLSCEQNLNHDAMYWYRQDPGQGLRLIYYSQIVNDFQKGDIAEGYSVSREKKESFPLTVTSAQKNPTAFYLCASSTTGFGANVLTFGAGSRLTVL.

The gene calls are TRBV5-1 and TRBJ2-7; TRBD1 matches at 8 bases. V lost 4 bases, J lost 3 bases, and 6 bases stayed unmatched. The CDR3 covers 14 residues. Germline lookup yields CDR1 SGHRS and CDR2 YFSETQ. Here the CDR3 DNA reads TGCGCCAGCAGCCAGCAGGGGGCCGACTACGAGCAGTACTTC. Amino acid sequence: CASSQQGADYEQYF.

Worth noting for this clone: Compared with germline, one end of the junction differs, possibly owing to a read error. CDR3 nucleotides: TGCAGTGCTAGAGCCCCCCAGGTCTTC. This translates into CSARAPQVF. V usage is TRBV20-1 and J usage is TRBJ2-1; D is uncertain. The CDR3 spans 9 residues. Germline V CDR1 and CDR2: DFQATT, SNEGSKA (reference sequence).

The chain employs TRBV5-6 and TRBJ2-1; tentatively, D is TRBD1 (5 bases). There are 16 residues in the CDR3. CDR1 is SGHDT, CDR2 YYEEEE, per germline. The germline V and J ends were trimmed by 0 bases and 4 bases, with 14 bases remaining between them. The CDR3 region is CASSLDRRYGYNEQFF. In DNA, the CDR3 is TGTGCCAGCAGCTTGGACAGGCGGTACGGGTACAATGAGCAGTTCTTC.

This clone was found once. The chain links TRBV5-6 to TRBJ1-5, with D perhaps TRBD1 (6 bases). Germline V gives CDR1 SGHDT, CDR2 YYEEEE. CDR3 length: 15 residues. Between the trimmed V and J ends, which lost 2 bases and 4 bases, there was a span of 13 bases. DNA for the CDR3: TGTGCCAGCAGCTTTCGAGGGGGAATAAATCAGCCCCAGCATTTT. Its translation: CASSFRGGINQPQHF.

The chain combines TRBV6-1 with TRBJ2-3, with TRBD1 matching over 8 bases. This CDR3 has 15 residues. The V segment lost 1 base and the J segment 4 bases; nucleotides outside the gene matches: 4. Germline values: CDR1 MNHNS, CDR2 SASEGT. CDR3 in amino acids: CASSEGTGLADTQYF. In nucleotides, the CDR3 is TGTGCCAGCAGTGAAGGGACAGGGTTGGCAGATACGCAGTATTTT.

The rearrangement uses TRBV19 and TRBJ1-5; D unresolved. In germline, CDR1 is LNHDA, CDR2 SQIVND (reference sequence). The CDR3 covers 13 residues. V was cut by 7 bases and J by 3 bases, with 10 bases left in between. In DNA form, the CDR3 reads TGTGCCAGTAACGAGGGAACCAATCAGCCCCAGCATTTT. Protein product: CASNEGTNQPQHF.

This chain joins TRBV4-1 and TRBJ1-2; 10 bases line up with TRBD1. Germline CDR1 is MGHRA and CDR2 is YSYEKL. V shed 0 bases and J 5 bases; nucleotides not matched to a gene: 9. CDR3 length: 17 amino acids. The CDR3 is CASSQDQVTGGQYGYTF. The CDR3, as DNA: TGCGCCAGCAGCCAAGATCAAGTGACAGGGGGCCAGTATGGCTACACCTTC.

CDR3 loop: CASSLTGKNTEAFF. CDR3 nucleotides: TGTGCCAGCAGCTTAACAGGGAAGAACACTGAAGCTTTCTTT. The chain carries TRBV7-9 and TRBJ1-1; possible D gene TRBD1, 6 bases. The CDR3 extends over 14 amino acids. The V end lost 2 bases, the J end lost 1 base, and 8 bases lay between the germline ends. Germline CDR1 SEHNR, CDR2 FQNEAQ (reference sequence).